The clone carrying this TCR beta chain occurred a few times. Its antigen is currently unknown. Produced via immunoSEQ multiplex PCR; TCRdb's table is partial and in-frame only. This table holds roughly 2,000,000 clones, about 94% found once. The data are from a study of shared clonotypes between healthy human individuals. Only CD45RO-negative cells positively selected for CCR7 counted as naive CD8 cells, so terminally differentiated effector memory CD45RA+ cells were excluded. The CDR3 spans 15 residues. The germline CDR1 and CDR2 sequences are ENHRY and SYGVKD. Trimming pared 3 bases from V and 3 bases from J, leaving 14 bases between. Overall study findings and caveats: Memory subsets generally showed lower estimated richness than naive subsets.

This TCR was recovered from a man younger than 35 in good health. Some clones in this sample may be carry-over from other donors' samples. The chain has TRBV10-3 and TRBJ1-1, with D uncertain. Specimen: naive CD8+ T cells from PBMCs. CDR3: CAISDRNSPYTEAFF. Here the CDR3 DNA reads TGTGCCATCAGTGATAGGAACAGTCCCTACACTGAAGCTTTCTTT.